What follows are 5 T cell receptor beta chains derived from one specimen sequenced in a study of shared clonotypes between healthy human individuals (dated by TCRdb to about 2020). The receptor library was made with the immunoSEQ multiplex PCR assay. In TCRdb, the immuneACCESS table is reduced to in-frame sequences with V and J assigned. These tables do not hold every clone; where another copy was compared, an unresolved V gene accounts for under half, and the others remain unexplained. Counted in this sample were about 680,000 clones; roughly nine tenths of them appeared once. The ten largest clones represent roughly 24% of the sample. For the CD8 naive samples, CD45RO-negative cells were positively selected for CCR7, yielding a CD45RA+CCR7+ population from which TemRA cells were excluded. The sequenced sample consisted of naive CD8+ T cells sorted from blood. The sample's cell subset or site label, in plain terms: CD45RA+CCR7+. These receptors all stem from a man aged 30 to 39 in good health.

The sample holds many counts of this clone. The chain is built from TRBV11-2 and TRBJ2-6, with D hard to call. Trimming took 5 bases from V and 1 from J, leaving 9 bases between them. CDR1 and CDR2 (germline): SGHAT, FQNNGV. This CDR3 is built from 15 residues. Here the CDR3 reads CASSPVRSGANVLTF. The CDR3 DNA follows: TGTGCCAGCAGCCCCGTCAGGTCTGGGGCCAACGTCCTGACTTTC. The whole variable domain, remainder taken from reference TRBV11-2 and TRBJ2-6, is EAGVAQSPRYKIIEKRQSVAFWCNPISGHATLYWYQQILGQGPKLLIQFQNNGVVDDSQLPKDRFSAERLKGVDSTLKIQPAKLEDSAVYLCASSPVRSGANVLTFGAGSRLTVL.

The rearrangement joins TRBV4-3 to TRBJ2-2; TRBD1 matches at 7 bases. The trim removed 0 bases at V and 7 bases at J, leaving 8 bases unmatched. Germline loops: CDR1 LGHNA, CDR2 YSLEER. The CDR3 sequence is 16 residues long. CDR3 sequence reads: CASSQDRDSSGGELFF. The CDR3 bases are TGCGCCAGCAGCCAAGATCGGGACAGCTCCGGCGGGGAGCTGTTTTTT.

The genes are TRBV7-2 and TRBJ2-7, with 7 bases lining up with TRBD2. V was pared by 1 base and J by 3 bases, with 6 bases of the junction left unmatched. Germline V lookup: CDR1 SGHTA, CDR2 FQGNSA. The CDR3 has 15 amino acids. The CDR3 DNA follows: TGTGCCAGCAGCTTAGATCGGTCTAGCGGCTACGAGCAGTACTTC. Translating it yields CASSLDRSSGYEQYF.

This clone was seen a single time. This sequence joins TRBV4-3 and TRBJ2-2, with 7 bases matching TRBD2. With 1 base clipped from V and 0 bases from J, the junction kept 8 bases outside the gene matches. CDR1 and CDR2 (germline): LGHNA, YSLEER. The CDR3 sequence is 18 residues long. The CDR3 DNA reads as TGCGCCAGCAGCCAAGTTTGGAGCGGGACCTCGAACACCGGGGAGCTGTTTTTT. Its translation is CASSQVWSGTSNTGELFF.

The chain is built from TRBV29-1 and TRBJ2-2, with a possible D match to TRBD2 (6 bases). The germline V gene encodes CDR1 SQVTM and CDR2 ANQGSEA. The CDR3 is 13 amino acids. V dropped 3 bases and J dropped 6 bases, with 11 bases sitting between them. DNA for the CDR3: TGCAGCGTTGATATGGAGGGAGCCGGGGAGCTGTTTTTT. Translating gives CSVDMEGAGELFF.